The 28 T cell receptor beta chains presented below share a single source sample, sequenced in a study of OX40 agonist ivuxolimab in advanced cancers. The method was immunoSEQ multiplex PCR; TCRdb's version includes in-frame clones alone and lacks a portion of them. The sample records about 70,000 clones, around 86% being singletons. The material was CD4+ or CD8+ T cells sorted from blood, obtained in a trial of the OX40 agonist ivuxolimab. The receptor set was obtained from an adult with an advanced solid tumor such as melanoma, head and neck, liver or kidney cancer.

In its sample, this clone was seen a few times. The rearrangement joins TRBV15 to TRBJ1-4, with D hard to call. CDR1 and CDR2 from the germline V gene are LNHNV and YYDKDF (reference sequence). V was pared by 0 bases and J by 13 bases, with 9 bases between. The CDR3 length is 12 residues. CDR3 coding DNA: TGTGCCACCAGCAGAGACCAGGTGGGACTGTTTTTT. Residues: CATSRDQVGLFF.

The chain has TRBV6-6 and TRBJ1-4; D might be TRBD1 (5 bases). Trimming took 2 bases from V and 6 from J, leaving 13 bases between them. Germline CDR1 and CDR2: MNHNY and SVGAGI (reference sequence). The CDR3 runs 15 residues. CDR3 in amino acids: CASSYQDGGDEKLFF. In nucleotides, the CDR3 is TGTGCCAGCAGTTACCAGGACGGAGGGGATGAAAAACTGTTTTTT.

This sequence joins TRBV27 and TRBJ1-5; a possible D gene is TRBD1 (6 bases). Germline V gene sequence: CDR1 MNHEY, CDR2 SMNVEV (reference sequence). Trimming took off 6 bases at V and 5 bases at J, with 17 bases between the two ends. The CDR3 loop spans 15 amino acids. CDR3 DNA: TGTGCCAGCAGACGACGGACAGAGTCCGATCAGCCCCAGCATTTT. Amino acids: CASRRRTESDQPQHF.

Here the CDR3 reads CASSLSGTGGKKLFF. In nucleotides, the CDR3 is TGTGCCAGCAGTTTGAGTGGGACAGGGGGTAAAAAACTGTTTTTT. This sequence joins TRBV28 and TRBJ1-4, with TRBD1 identical over 11 bases. This CDR3 has 15 amino acids. The germline CDR1 and CDR2 sequences are MDHEN and SYDVKM. V was clipped by 3 bases and J by 9 bases; unmatched bases: 6.

This chain connects TRBV28 to TRBJ1-4; the D is unclear. The CDR3 is made up of 14 amino acids. Looked up from germline, CDR1 is MDHEN and CDR2 is SYDVKM. The V and J ends lost 6 bases and 1 base respectively, with 9 bases between them. The DNA for the CDR3 is TGTGCCAGCAGGGTCTCAGGAACTAATGAAAAACTGTTTTTT. Its translation is CASRVSGTNEKLFF.

The chain employs TRBV4-1 and TRBJ1-2, with no clear D. Germline CDR1 MGHRA, CDR2 YSYEKL. This CDR3 has 15 amino acids. V was pared by 4 bases and J by 5 bases, with 17 bases between. In DNA form, the CDR3 reads TGCGCCAGCAGCCTTTTCGGGGTCCCTGGGTATGGCTACACCTTC. Its protein product is CASSLFGVPGYGYTF.

The genes are TRBV7-2 and TRBJ2-5; 12 positions agree with TRBD2. The germline gives CDR1 SGHTA, CDR2 FQGNSA. The CDR3 runs to 17 residues. Trimming took 5 bases from V and 2 from J; bases not matched to a gene: 9. The CDR3 here is CASSPRKGLAGQETQYF. The CDR3 nucleotides read TGTGCCAGCAGCCCGAGAAAAGGACTAGCGGGGCAAGAGACCCAGTACTTC.

This clone has a handful of counts. J is TRBJ1-2 and V is TRBV30; no clear D gene. With 2 bases removed from V and 8 bases from J, the gap between germline ends came to 18 bases. From germline, CDR1 is GTSNPN and CDR2 SVGIG (reference sequence). The CDR3 is 14 amino acids. For the CDR3, the DNA is TGTGCCTGGAGTCTCTCCAGGTATTCGGGAGGCTACACCTTC. Translating gives CAWSLSRYSGGYTF.

The chain carries TRBV28 and TRBJ1-2; 9 bases align to TRBD1. V shed 6 bases and J 8 bases; nucleotides not matched to a gene: 10. Germline lookup yields CDR1 MDHEN and CDR2 SYDVKM. This CDR3 contains 14 residues. The CDR3 bases are TGTGCCAGCAGCCGTGGGGGGGACAGGGACGGCTACACCTTC. Encoded protein: CASSRGGDRDGYTF.

The rearrangement joins TRBV18 to TRBJ2-7; the D gene is possibly TRBD2 (6 bases). This CDR3 contains 16 residues. The V gene's germline CDR1 is KGHSH and CDR2 LQKENI. The V end lost 2 bases, the J end lost 4 bases, and 18 bases lay between the germline ends. The CDR3 coding sequence is TGTGCCAGCTCACCAAGGGACGGGAGTGGGACTTACGAGCAGTACTTC. Its protein is CASSPRDGSGTYEQYF.

The chain joins TRBV4-3 to TRBJ2-2; D uncertain. CDR3 length: 13 amino acids. Germline CDR1 LGHNA, CDR2 YSLEER. The V end was cut by 0 bases, the J end by 3 bases, with 2 bases between. CDR3 sequence reads: CASSQDYTGELFF. For the CDR3, the DNA is TGCGCCAGCAGCCAAGACTACACCGGGGAGCTGTTTTTT.

This clone has ten or more counts. CDR3 coding DNA: TGTGCCAGCAGGGGACAGGAGGGGACCTATGGCTACACCTTC. Amino acid sequence: CASRGQEGTYGYTF. The chain joins TRBV27 to TRBJ1-2; 8 nucleotides match TRBD1. This CDR3 contains 14 residues. The trim removed 6 bases at V and 4 bases at J, leaving 7 bases unmatched. Per germline, CDR1 MNHEY and CDR2 SMNVEV (reference sequence).

This chain connects TRBV18 to TRBJ1-1; D is perhaps TRBD1 (6 bases). V was clipped by 4 bases and J by 0 bases, with 15 bases between them. The CDR3 contains 16 residues. Per the germline V gene, CDR1 is KGHSH and CDR2 is LQKENI. The CDR3 loop is CASSRVQGSMNTEAFF. CDR3 coding DNA: TGTGCCAGCTCACGTGTACAGGGTAGCATGAACACTGAAGCTTTCTTT. Full variable domain (missing parts from reference TRBV18 and TRBJ1-1): NAGVMQNPRHLVRRRGQEARLRCSPMKGHSHVYWYRQLPEEGLKFMVYLQKENIIDESGMPKERFSAEFPKEGPSILRIQQVVRGDSAAYFCASSRVQGSMNTEAFFGQGTRLTVV.

The CDR3 reads CASSFINTYEQYF. Written as DNA, the CDR3 is TGTGCCAGCAGCTTTATCAACACCTACGAGCAGTACTTC. The chain links TRBV7-2 to TRBJ2-7; D unresolved. This CDR3 has 13 residues. V dropped 3 bases and J dropped 2 bases, with 8 bases sitting between them. From germline, CDR1 is SGHTA and CDR2 FQGNSA.

V is TRBV19 and J is TRBJ1-5; 8 nucleotides agree with TRBD1. Germline V gene lookup returns CDR1 LNHDA and CDR2 SQIVND (reference sequence). The V segment lost 1 base and the J segment 2 bases; nucleotides outside the gene matches: 7. The CDR3 runs 17 residues. CDR3 region: CASSIGPPGQGNQPQHF. CDR3 bases: TGTGCCAGTAGTATAGGGCCCCCGGGACAGGGCAATCAGCCCCAGCATTTT.

The chain has TRBV5-8 and TRBJ2-3; 8 positions agree with TRBD2. The CDR3 sequence is 15 residues long. V shed 4 bases and J 1 base; nucleotides not matched to a gene: 5. CDR1 is SGHTS, CDR2 YDEGEE, per germline. CDR3 region: CASSPTSVRTDTQYF. The CDR3 DNA is TGTGCCAGCAGCCCGACTAGCGTTCGCACAGATACGCAGTATTTT.

This chain uses TRBV5-6 with TRBJ1-1; D might be TRBD1 (5 bases). V was clipped by 6 bases and J by 0 bases, with 12 bases between them. The CDR3 is 14 amino acids. Germline V gene lookup returns CDR1 SGHDT and CDR2 YYEEEE. CDR3 residues: CASIGGRMNTEAFF. DNA of the CDR3: TGTGCCAGCATCGGGGGACGTATGAACACTGAAGCTTTCTTT.

The rearrangement joins TRBV20-1 to TRBJ1-5; TRBD1 might be the D (6 bases). This CDR3 contains 11 residues. CDR1 is DFQATT and CDR2 is SNEGSKA in the germline V gene (reference sequence). V was clipped by 6 bases and J by 5 bases, with 8 bases between them. DNA for the CDR3: TGCAGTGCCCACAGGGATCAGCCCCAGCATTTT. Translating gives CSAHRDQPQHF.

V usage is TRBV7-9 and J usage is TRBJ1-2; D is perhaps TRBD1 (6 bases). Germline V gives CDR1 SEHNR, CDR2 FQNEAQ (reference sequence). V gave up 2 bases and J gave up 3 bases, with 10 bases separating them. The CDR3 runs 14 residues. For the CDR3, the DNA is TGTGCCAGCAGCTTAACTCGGACAGACTATGGCTACACCTTC. Its translation is CASSLTRTDYGYTF. Combining the CDR3 with reference TRBV7-9 and TRBJ1-2 gives the whole variable domain DTGVSQNPRHKITKRGQNVTFRCDPISEHNRLYWYRQTLGQGPEFLTYFQNEAQLEKSRLLSDRFSAERPKGSFSTLEIQRTEQGDSAMYLCASSLTRTDYGYTFGSGTRLTVV.

The chain joins TRBV20-1 to TRBJ1-1; weak D call: TRBD1 (6 bases). The V gene lost 6 bases and the J gene lost 8 bases, with 10 bases spanning the gap. Per the germline V gene, CDR1 is DFQATT and CDR2 is SNEGSKA (reference sequence). This CDR3 comprises 10 residues. As DNA, the CDR3 is TGCAGTGCCCAAGGGACAGAAGCTTTCTTT. This encodes CSAQGTEAFF.

The chain has TRBV19 and TRBJ1-2; TRBD1 matches 8 bases. Trimming took 7 bases from V and 4 from J; bases not matched to a gene: 5. The germline CDR1 and CDR2 sequences are LNHDA and SQIVND (reference sequence). The length of the CDR3 is 13 residues. This CDR3 is CASTKTGGYGYTF. Here the CDR3 DNA reads TGTGCCAGTACTAAAACAGGGGGCTATGGCTACACCTTC.

The rearrangement links TRBV15 to TRBJ2-2, with 9 bases fitting TRBD2. The germline V gene encodes CDR1 LNHNV and CDR2 YYDKDF (reference sequence). The trim removed 1 base at V and 4 bases at J, leaving 1 base unmatched. CDR3 length: 15 residues. This chain's CDR3 is CATSRGSGGTGELFF. CDR3 coding DNA: TGTGCCACCAGCAGAGGTAGCGGGGGCACCGGGGAGCTGTTTTTT.

V gene TRBV15 combines with J gene TRBJ2-1; 9 bases fit TRBD2. Germline CDR1 is LNHNV and CDR2 is YYDKDF (reference sequence). The length of the CDR3 is 14 residues. V shed 6 bases and J 2 bases; nucleotides not matched to a gene: 2. This chain's CDR3 is CATRREGPYNEQFF. In DNA form, the CDR3 reads TGTGCCACCAGGCGGGAGGGACCCTACAATGAGCAGTTCTTC.

This clone was seen only once. This chain uses TRBV29-1 with TRBJ1-2, with D possibly matching TRBD1 (5 bases). CDR3 size: 13 residues. V was shortened by 0 bases and J by 7 bases, with 12 bases between the two germline ends. The germline V gene encodes CDR1 SQVTM and CDR2 ANQGSEA. The CDR3 is CSVEERGGGGYTF. The DNA for the CDR3 is TGCAGCGTTGAAGAGCGGGGGGGTGGTGGCTACACCTTC.

The genes are TRBV15 and TRBJ2-7; 11 bases line up with TRBD2. The CDR3 runs to 15 residues. The V gene's germline CDR1 is LNHNV and CDR2 YYDKDF (reference sequence). The ends lost 5 bases at V and 8 bases at J; junction bases unmatched: 11. CDR3 loop: CATSGGGLAEEQQYF. The CDR3 nucleotides are TGTGCCACCAGCGGGGGGGGACTAGCGGAAGAACAGCAGTACTTC.

The gene calls are TRBV28 and TRBJ2-7; a weak D match, TRBD2 (6 bases). The CDR3 sequence is 14 residues long. Looked up from germline, CDR1 is MDHEN and CDR2 is SYDVKM. V lost 8 bases and J lost 2, with 16 bases in between. CDR3 DNA sequence: TGTGCCAGCCGCCCAGGAGGGCCCACCTACGAGCAGTACTTC. As protein: CASRPGGPTYEQYF.

The chain uses TRBV6-5 and TRBJ1-1; TRBD1 matches at 10 bases. The CDR3 has 15 residues. V was pared by 6 bases and J by 3 bases, with 7 bases of the junction left unmatched. From germline, CDR1 is MNHEY and CDR2 SVGAGI. In nucleotides, the CDR3 is TGTGCCAGCAGAACGGGACAGGGGAGGCACACTGAAGCTTTCTTT. Amino acids: CASRTGQGRHTEAFF.

This rearrangement joins TRBV7-8 to TRBJ1-1; TRBD1 aligns across 7 bases. Germline CDR1 is SGHVS and CDR2 is FQNEAQ. Trimming took 1 base from V and 6 from J; bases not matched to a gene: 11. The CDR3 consists of 16 residues. The CDR3 protein is CASSLGDRKSASEAFF. The DNA of the CDR3 is TGTGCCAGCAGCTTAGGGGACAGAAAATCTGCCTCTGAAGCTTTCTTT.